The next 6 T cell receptor beta chains were all read from a single sample in a study of T cells in Graves' hyperthyroidism and ophthalmopathy. The TCR beta CDR3 regions underwent amplification using RNA transcripts as the source. HTBI primers were employed in a first-round RT-PCR of the TCR CDR3. TCRdb processed the multiplex PCR reads anew with MiXCR; each CDR3 protein has one entry. The data show over 450,000 distinct CDR3 sequences, 14% seen once. Sequences were obtained from blood. All receptors come from a woman between 18 and 29 years old with Graves' hyperthyroidism.

This clonotype was seen repeatedly, ten times or more. The chain links TRBV12-3 or TRBV12-4 to TRBJ1-2; TRBD1 matches at 7 bases. The V segment lost 3 bases and the J segment 2 bases; nucleotides outside the gene matches: 3. CDR3 size: 14 residues. In DNA form, the CDR3 reads TGTGCCAGCAGTTTGGACAGGCCGAACTATGGCTACACCTTC. Its protein is CASSLDRPNYGYTF.

This chain uses TRBV19 with TRBJ1-1; the D is unclear. CDR3 length: 17 amino acids. Germline-derived CDR1 and CDR2 are LNHDA and SQIVND (reference sequence). Trimming pared 5 bases from V and 1 base from J, leaving 20 bases between. Here the CDR3 reads CASSPVMARPANTEAFF. The CDR3 nucleotides are TGTGCCAGTAGTCCGGTTATGGCTAGGCCCGCGAACACTGAAGCTTTCTTT. The variable domain in full, with the rest retrieved from reference TRBV19 and TRBJ1-1, is DGGITQSPKYLFRKEGQNVTLSCEQNLNHDAMYWYRQDPGQGLRLIYYSQIVNDFQKGDIAEGYSVSREKKESFPLTVTSAQKNPTAFYLCASSPVMARPANTEAFFGQGTRLTVV.

This clonotype was observed a handful of times. The chain recombines TRBV19 with TRBJ2-7, with D perhaps assigned TRBD1 or TRBD2 (6 bases each). This CDR3 has 14 amino acids. V dropped 5 bases and J dropped 2 bases, with 13 bases sitting between them. CDR1 LNHDA and CDR2 SQIVND come from the germline V gene (reference sequence). The CDR3 bases are TGTGCCAGTAGTTTTCGGGGGCTTACCTACGAGCAGTACTTC. Protein: CASSFRGLTYEQYF.

The sample holds many counts of this clonotype. The chain is built from TRBV6-1 and TRBJ2-2, with TRBD1 matching 7 bases. From germline, CDR1 is MNHNS and CDR2 SASEGT. V lost 6 bases, J lost 0 bases, and 4 bases stayed unmatched. The CDR3 loop spans 15 amino acids. The CDR3 loop reads CASSTGTANTGELFF. CDR3 nucleotide sequence: TGTGCCAGCAGCACCGGGACAGCGAACACCGGGGAGCTGTTTTTT.

This clonotype was recorded at least ten times. The genes are TRBV3-1 and TRBJ2-1, with TRBD1 as a possible D gene (6 bases). Germline V gene lookup returns CDR1 LGHDT and CDR2 YNNKEL (reference sequence). The CDR3 runs 17 residues. V was pared by 4 bases and J by 3 bases, with 19 bases between. The CDR3 nucleotides read TGTGCCAGCAGCCCCGACCTGGACAGAGCATTCTACAATGAGCAGTTCTTC. This sequence encodes CASSPDLDRAFYNEQFF.

V is TRBV7-9 and J is TRBJ2-1; 8 bases are a match to TRBD1. The CDR3 runs to 14 residues. Germline V gene sequence: CDR1 SEHNR, CDR2 FQNEAQ (reference sequence). Trimming cost V 5 bases and J 7 bases; bases outside gene matches: 7. CDR3 nucleotide sequence: TGTGCCAGCAGCGCAAGGACAGGGAAGAATGAGCAGTTCTTC. Encoded protein: CASSARTGKNEQFF.